Described below is a single T cell receptor beta chain sequence and its context. Its specificity is unknown. Germline CDR1 is LNHNV and CDR2 is YYDKDF (reference sequence). CDR3 size: 13 residues. V lost 7 bases and J lost 1, with 5 bases in between. These data originate in a study of blood T cells in healthy people across ages. Sample-barcoded 5' priming and a J-beta primer mix drove a second PCR of roughly 6 to 12 cycles. TCRdb re-called the 5' RACE reads through MiXCR, storing one row per CDR3 protein. The repertoire holds about 900,000 distinct CDR3 sequences, with under 80% as singletons. Study-level findings and limits: Age advanced and TCR beta diversity per million T cells fell, roughly linearly.

This chain uses TRBV15 with TRBJ2-6, with no clear D. This sequence was found in a man aged 30-40 years in good health. The material sequenced was blood. CDR3 DNA: TGTGCCACCACCCCGTCTGGGGCCAACGTCCTGACTTTC. It codes for CATTPSGANVLTF.